Below, 7 T cell receptor beta chains from the same sample are listed, as sequenced in a study of T cell therapy after organ transplantation. No antigen has been identified for these receptors. The protocol was immunoSEQ multiplex PCR, while the TCRdb copy is restricted to in-frame clones and leaves out a portion. The sample carries around 1,200 clones, 70% recorded once. Here the sequenced sample was CD8+ T cells from blood, taken before autologous CMV-specific T cell therapy. The origin of the receptors is a human patient who had received a solid organ transplant and had CMV disease.

This rearrangement joins TRBV5-4 to TRBJ2-7; D uncertain. The germline CDR1 and CDR2 sequences are SGHNT and YYREEE (reference sequence). The V and J ends lost 4 bases and 2 bases respectively, with 13 bases between them. The CDR3 sequence is 14 residues long. This CDR3 reads CASSLRTSPYEQYF. As DNA, the CDR3 is TGTGCCAGCAGCCTCCGGACCAGCCCCTACGAGCAGTACTTC.

V gene TRBV5-6 combines with J gene TRBJ1-1; no reliable D call. The CDR3 runs to 13 residues. Germline V gene data show CDR1 as SGHDT and CDR2 as YYEEEE. V lost 0 bases to trimming and J lost 0 bases, with 3 bases between them. CDR3 bases: TGTGCCAGCAGCTTGGTCCTGAACACTGAAGCTTTCTTT. Its protein is CASSLVLNTEAFF.

The chain recombines TRBV4-3 with TRBJ2-7; TRBD2 might be the D (6 bases). V lost 0 bases, J lost 0 bases, and 15 bases lay in between. The CDR3 has 17 amino acids. From germline, CDR1 is LGHNA and CDR2 YSLEER. The CDR3 sequence: CASSQDLSGSSSYEQYF. The CDR3 DNA reads as TGCGCCAGCAGCCAAGATCTTAGCGGTTCTAGCTCCTACGAGCAGTACTTC.

This sequence joins TRBV11-2 and TRBJ2-2; maybe TRBD1 (7 bases). Germline V gives CDR1 SGHAT, CDR2 FQNNGV. V was cut by 3 bases and J by 3 bases, with 17 bases left in between. This CDR3 spans 17 amino acids. The CDR3 nucleotides read TGTGCCAGCAGCTTCCCCGCAGGGGGGTGGGACACCGGGGAGCTGTTTTTT. Protein product: CASSFPAGGWDTGELFF. Variable domain in full (rest from reference TRBV11-2 and TRBJ2-2): EAGVAQSPRYKIIEKRQSVAFWCNPISGHATLYWYQQILGQGPKLLIQFQNNGVVDDSQLPKDRFSAERLKGVDSTLKIQPAKLEDSAVYLCASSFPAGGWDTGELFFGEGSRLTVL.

The chain carries TRBV7-9 and TRBJ2-3; the D gene is possibly TRBD1 (6 bases). This CDR3 has 16 residues. Germline lookup yields CDR1 SEHNR and CDR2 FQNEAQ (reference sequence). Between the trimmed V and J ends, which lost 5 bases and 0 bases, there was a span of 15 bases. For the CDR3, the DNA is TGTGCCAGCAGCCTTACAGGGAACCTTAGCACAGATACGCAGTATTTT. Translating gives CASSLTGNLSTDTQYF.

The chain recombines TRBV5-4 with TRBJ2-7; 9 nucleotides match TRBD1. J gave up 5 bases and V 2 bases, and 8 bases lay outside the gene matches. This CDR3 has 15 residues. Germline V gene sequence: CDR1 SGHNT, CDR2 YYREEE (reference sequence). CDR3: CASSFPGQGSHEQYF. In DNA, the CDR3 is TGTGCCAGCAGCTTTCCGGGACAGGGCTCTCACGAGCAGTACTTC.

This chain uses TRBV2 with TRBJ2-7; 13 nucleotides align to TRBD2. V trimming: 3 bases; J trimming: 3 bases; junction bases outside the gene matches: 11. This CDR3 comprises 18 residues. The germline CDR1 and CDR2 sequences are SNHLY and FYNNEI. The CDR3 bases are TGTGCCAGCAGTGATGGACTAGCGGGAGAAGGCTTTGTCTACGAGCAGTACTTC. Its protein product is CASSDGLAGEGFVYEQYF.